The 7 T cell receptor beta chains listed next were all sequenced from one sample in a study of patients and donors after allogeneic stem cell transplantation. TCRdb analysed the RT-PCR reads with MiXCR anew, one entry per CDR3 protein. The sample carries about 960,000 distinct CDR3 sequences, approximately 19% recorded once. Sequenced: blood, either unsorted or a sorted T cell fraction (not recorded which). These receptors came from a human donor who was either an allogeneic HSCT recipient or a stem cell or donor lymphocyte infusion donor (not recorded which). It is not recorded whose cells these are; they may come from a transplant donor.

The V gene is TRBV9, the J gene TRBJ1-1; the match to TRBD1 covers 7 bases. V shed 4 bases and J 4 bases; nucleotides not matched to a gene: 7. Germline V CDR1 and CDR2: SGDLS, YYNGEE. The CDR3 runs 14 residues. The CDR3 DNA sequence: TGTGCCAGCAGCCCAACCTCAGGGGGCACTGAAGCTTTCTTT. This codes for CASSPTSGGTEAFF.

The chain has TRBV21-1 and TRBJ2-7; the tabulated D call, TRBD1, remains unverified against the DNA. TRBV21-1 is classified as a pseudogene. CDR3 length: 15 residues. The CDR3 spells CASSKVGDRGYEQYF. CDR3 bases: TGTGCCAGCAGCAAAGTAGGGGACAGGGGATACGAGCAGTACTTC.

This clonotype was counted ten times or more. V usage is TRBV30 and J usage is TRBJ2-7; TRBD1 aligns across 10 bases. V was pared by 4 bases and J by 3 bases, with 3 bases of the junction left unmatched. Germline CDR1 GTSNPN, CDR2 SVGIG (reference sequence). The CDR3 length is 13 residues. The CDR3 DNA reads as TGTGCCTGGAAAAGGGACAGGGGCTACGAGCAGTACTTC. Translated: CAWKRDRGYEQYF.

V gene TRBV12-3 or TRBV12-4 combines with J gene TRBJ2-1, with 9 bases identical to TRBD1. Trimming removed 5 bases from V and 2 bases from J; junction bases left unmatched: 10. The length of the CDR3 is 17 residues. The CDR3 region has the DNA TGTGCCAGCAGTATCGACCCGGACAGGGGAGCCTACAATGAGCAGTTCTTC. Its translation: CASSIDPDRGAYNEQFF.

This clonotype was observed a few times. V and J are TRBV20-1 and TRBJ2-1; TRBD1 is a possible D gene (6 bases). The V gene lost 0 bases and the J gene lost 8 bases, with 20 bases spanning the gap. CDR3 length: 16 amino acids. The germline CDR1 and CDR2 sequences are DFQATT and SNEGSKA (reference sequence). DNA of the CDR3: TGCAGTGCTAGAGATCGAGACGGGGACACCATTTATGAGCAGTTCTTC. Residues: CSARDRDGDTIYEQFF.

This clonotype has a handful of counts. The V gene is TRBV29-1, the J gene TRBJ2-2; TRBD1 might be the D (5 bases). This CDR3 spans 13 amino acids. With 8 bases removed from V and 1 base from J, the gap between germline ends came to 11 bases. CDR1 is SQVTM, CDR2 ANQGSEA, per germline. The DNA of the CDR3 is TGCAGCTTCCGCACAGGGAACACCGGGGAGCTGTTTTTT. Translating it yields CSFRTGNTGELFF.

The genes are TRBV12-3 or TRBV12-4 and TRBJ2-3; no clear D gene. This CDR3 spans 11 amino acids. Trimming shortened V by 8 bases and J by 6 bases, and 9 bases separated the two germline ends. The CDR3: CASLRVDTQYF. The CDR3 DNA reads TGTGCCAGCCTGCGAGTGGATACGCAGTATTTT.